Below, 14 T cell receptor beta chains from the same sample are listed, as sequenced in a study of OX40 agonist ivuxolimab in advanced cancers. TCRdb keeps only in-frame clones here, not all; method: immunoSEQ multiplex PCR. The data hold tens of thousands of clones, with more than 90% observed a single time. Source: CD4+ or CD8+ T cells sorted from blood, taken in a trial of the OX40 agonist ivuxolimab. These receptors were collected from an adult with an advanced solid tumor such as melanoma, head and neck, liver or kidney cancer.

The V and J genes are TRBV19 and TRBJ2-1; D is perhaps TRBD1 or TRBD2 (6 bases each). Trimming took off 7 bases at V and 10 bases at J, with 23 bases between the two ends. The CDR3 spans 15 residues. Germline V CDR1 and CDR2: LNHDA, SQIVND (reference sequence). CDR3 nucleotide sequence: TGTGCCAGTACCCCTGGGGGGCCCGGCCTAGGGGAGCAGTTCTTC. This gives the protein CASTPGGPGLGEQFF.

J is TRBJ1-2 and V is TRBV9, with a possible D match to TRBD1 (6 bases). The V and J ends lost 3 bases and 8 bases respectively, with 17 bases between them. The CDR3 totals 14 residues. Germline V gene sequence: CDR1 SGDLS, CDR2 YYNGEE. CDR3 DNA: TGTGCCAGCAGCGGTTACATGGGGGGGCGAGGCTACACCTTC. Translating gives CASSGYMGGRGYTF.

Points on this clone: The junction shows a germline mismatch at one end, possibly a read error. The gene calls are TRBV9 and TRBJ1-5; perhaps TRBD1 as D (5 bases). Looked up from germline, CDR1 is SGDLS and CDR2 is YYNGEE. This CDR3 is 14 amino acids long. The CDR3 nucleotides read TGTGCCAGCAGCGTAGGCGGGACGGATCAACCCCAGCATTTT. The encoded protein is CASSVGGTDQPQHF.

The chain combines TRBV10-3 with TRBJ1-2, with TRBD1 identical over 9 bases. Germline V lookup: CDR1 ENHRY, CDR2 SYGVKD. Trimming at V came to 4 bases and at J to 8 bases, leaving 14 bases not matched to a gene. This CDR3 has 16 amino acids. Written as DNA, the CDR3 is TGTGCCATCAGTGCCACAACTGCGGGACAGGGTATGGGCTACACCTTC. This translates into CAISATTAGQGMGYTF.

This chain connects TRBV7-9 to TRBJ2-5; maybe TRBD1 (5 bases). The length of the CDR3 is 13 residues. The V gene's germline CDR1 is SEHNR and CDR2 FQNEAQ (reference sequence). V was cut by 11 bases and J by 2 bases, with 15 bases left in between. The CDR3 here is CAYRQIPQETQYF. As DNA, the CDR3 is TGTGCCTATAGACAGATCCCTCAAGAGACCCAGTACTTC.

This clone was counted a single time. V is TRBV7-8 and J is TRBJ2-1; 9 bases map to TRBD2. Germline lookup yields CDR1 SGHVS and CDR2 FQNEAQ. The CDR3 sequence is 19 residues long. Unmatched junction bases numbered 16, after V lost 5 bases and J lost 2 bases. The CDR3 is CASSPLLAGAQGPYNEQFF. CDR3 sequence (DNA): TGTGCCAGCAGCCCGCTACTAGCGGGTGCCCAAGGTCCCTACAATGAGCAGTTCTTC.

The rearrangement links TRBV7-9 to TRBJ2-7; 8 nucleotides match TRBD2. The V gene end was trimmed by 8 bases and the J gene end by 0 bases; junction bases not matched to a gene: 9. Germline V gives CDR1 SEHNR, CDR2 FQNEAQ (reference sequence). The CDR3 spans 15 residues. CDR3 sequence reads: CASGGAGGLSYEQYF. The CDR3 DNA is TGTGCCAGCGGAGGGGCGGGGGGACTCTCCTACGAGCAGTACTTC.

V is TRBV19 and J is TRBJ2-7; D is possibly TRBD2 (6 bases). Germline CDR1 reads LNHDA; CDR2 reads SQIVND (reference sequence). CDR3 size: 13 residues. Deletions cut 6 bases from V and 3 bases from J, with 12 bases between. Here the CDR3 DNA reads TGTGCCAGTAGCCCATCCGGGGGCTACGAGCAGTACTTC. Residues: CASSPSGGYEQYF.

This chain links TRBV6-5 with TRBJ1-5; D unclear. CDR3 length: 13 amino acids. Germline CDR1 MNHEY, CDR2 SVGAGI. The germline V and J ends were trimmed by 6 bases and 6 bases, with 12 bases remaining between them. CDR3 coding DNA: TGTGCCAGCAGGCCCGCTTCGGGTCAGCCCCAGCATTTT. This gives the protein CASRPASGQPQHF.

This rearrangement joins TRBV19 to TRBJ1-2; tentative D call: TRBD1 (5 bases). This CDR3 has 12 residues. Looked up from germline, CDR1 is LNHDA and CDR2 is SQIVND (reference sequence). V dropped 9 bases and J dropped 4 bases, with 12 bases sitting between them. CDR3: CASGTAVYGYTF. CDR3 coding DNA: TGTGCCAGCGGGACGGCAGTCTATGGCTACACCTTC.

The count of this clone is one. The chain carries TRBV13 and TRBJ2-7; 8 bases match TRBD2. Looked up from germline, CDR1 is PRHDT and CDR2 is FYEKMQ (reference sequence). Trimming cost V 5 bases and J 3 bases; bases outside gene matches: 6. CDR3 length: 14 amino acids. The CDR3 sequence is CASSPASGGYEQYF. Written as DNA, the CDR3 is TGTGCCAGCAGCCCTGCGAGCGGGGGCTACGAGCAGTACTTC.

CDR3 amino acids: CASSLYNSPLHF. The CDR3 DNA reads TGTGCCAGCAGTTTATATAATTCACCCCTCCACTTT. V and J are TRBV27 and TRBJ1-6; no clear D gene. Looked up from germline, CDR1 is MNHEY and CDR2 is SMNVEV (reference sequence). This CDR3 region has 12 residues. V lost 1 base to trimming and J lost 5 bases, with 0 bases between them.

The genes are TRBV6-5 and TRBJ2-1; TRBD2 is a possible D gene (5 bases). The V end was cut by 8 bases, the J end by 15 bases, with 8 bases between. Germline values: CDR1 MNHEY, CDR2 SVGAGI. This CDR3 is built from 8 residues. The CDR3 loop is CASPRGFF. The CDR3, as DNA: TGTGCCAGCCCCCGGGGGTTCTTC.

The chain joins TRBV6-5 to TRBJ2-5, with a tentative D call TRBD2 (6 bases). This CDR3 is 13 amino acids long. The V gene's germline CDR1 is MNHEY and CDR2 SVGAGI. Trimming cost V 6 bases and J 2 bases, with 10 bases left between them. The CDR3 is CASRSGTQETQYF. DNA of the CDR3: TGTGCCAGCAGGTCCGGGACTCAAGAGACCCAGTACTTC.